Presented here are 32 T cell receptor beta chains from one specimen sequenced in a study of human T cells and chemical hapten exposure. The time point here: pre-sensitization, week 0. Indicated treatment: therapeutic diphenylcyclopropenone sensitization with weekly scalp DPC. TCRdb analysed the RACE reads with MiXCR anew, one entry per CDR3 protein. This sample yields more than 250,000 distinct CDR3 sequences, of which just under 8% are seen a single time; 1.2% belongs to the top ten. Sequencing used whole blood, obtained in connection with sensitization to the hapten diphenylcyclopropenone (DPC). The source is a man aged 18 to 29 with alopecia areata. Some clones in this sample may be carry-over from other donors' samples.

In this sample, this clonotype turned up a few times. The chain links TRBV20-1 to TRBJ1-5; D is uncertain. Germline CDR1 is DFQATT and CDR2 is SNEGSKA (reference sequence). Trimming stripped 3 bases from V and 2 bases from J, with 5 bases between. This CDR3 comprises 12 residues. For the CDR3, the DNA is TGCAGTGCTAGCCCCGGCAATCAGCCCCAGCATTTT. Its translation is CSASPGNQPQHF.

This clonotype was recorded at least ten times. The CDR3 reads CSARILRGGNEQFF. The CDR3 DNA follows: TGCAGTGCTAGAATTTTGCGGGGGGGCAATGAGCAGTTCTTC. V usage is TRBV20-1 and J usage is TRBJ2-1; 9 nucleotides agree with TRBD2. V shed 2 bases and J 6 bases; nucleotides not matched to a gene: 5. The CDR3 loop spans 14 amino acids. Germline V gives CDR1 DFQATT, CDR2 SNEGSKA (reference sequence).

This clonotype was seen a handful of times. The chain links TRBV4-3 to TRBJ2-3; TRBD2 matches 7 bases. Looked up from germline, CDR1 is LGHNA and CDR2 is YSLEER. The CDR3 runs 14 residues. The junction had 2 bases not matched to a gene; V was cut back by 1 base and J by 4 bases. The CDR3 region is CASSQVRGADTQYF. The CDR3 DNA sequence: TGCGCCAGCAGCCAAGTCCGGGGGGCAGATACGCAGTATTTT.

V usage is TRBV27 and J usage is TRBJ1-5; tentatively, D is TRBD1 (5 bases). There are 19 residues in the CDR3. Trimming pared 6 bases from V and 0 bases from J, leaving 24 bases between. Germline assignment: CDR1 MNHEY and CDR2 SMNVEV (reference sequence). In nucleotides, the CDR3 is TGTGCCAGCAGCTCCCTAGGGGCCTGGGGCTCAGATAGCAATCAGCCCCAGCATTTT. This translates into CASSSLGAWGSDSNQPQHF.

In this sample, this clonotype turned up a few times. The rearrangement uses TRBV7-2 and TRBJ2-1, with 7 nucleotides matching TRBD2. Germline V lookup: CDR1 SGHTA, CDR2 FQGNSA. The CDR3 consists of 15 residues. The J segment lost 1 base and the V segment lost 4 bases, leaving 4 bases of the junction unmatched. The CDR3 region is CASSSGTTSYNEQFF. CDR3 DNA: TGTGCCAGCAGCTCAGGGACTACTTCCTACAATGAGCAGTTCTTC.

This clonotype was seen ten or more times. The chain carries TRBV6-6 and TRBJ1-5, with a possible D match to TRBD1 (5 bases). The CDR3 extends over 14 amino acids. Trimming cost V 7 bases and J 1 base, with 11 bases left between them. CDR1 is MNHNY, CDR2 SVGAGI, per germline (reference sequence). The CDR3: CASKRYRSNQPQHF. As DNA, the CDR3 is TGTGCCAGCAAGCGATACAGGAGCAATCAGCCCCAGCATTTT.

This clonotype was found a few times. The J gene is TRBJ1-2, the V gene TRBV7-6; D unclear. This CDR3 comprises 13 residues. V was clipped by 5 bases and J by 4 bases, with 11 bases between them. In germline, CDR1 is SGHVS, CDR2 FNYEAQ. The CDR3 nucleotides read TGTGCCAGCAGCCGGGATTGGGGCTATGGCTACACCTTC. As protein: CASSRDWGYGYTF.

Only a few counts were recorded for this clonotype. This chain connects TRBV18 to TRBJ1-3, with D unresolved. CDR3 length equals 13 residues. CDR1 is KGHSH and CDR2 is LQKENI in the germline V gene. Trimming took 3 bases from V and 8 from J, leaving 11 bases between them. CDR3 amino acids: CASSPWAEDTIYF. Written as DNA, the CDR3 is TGTGCCAGCTCACCTTGGGCAGAAGACACCATATATTTT. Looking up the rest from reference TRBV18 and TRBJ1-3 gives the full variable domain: NAGVMQNPRHLVRRRGQEARLRCSPMKGHSHVYWYRQLPEEGLKFMVYLQKENIIDESGMPKERFSAEFPKEGPSILRIQQVVRGDSAAYFCASSPWAEDTIYFGEGSWLTVV.

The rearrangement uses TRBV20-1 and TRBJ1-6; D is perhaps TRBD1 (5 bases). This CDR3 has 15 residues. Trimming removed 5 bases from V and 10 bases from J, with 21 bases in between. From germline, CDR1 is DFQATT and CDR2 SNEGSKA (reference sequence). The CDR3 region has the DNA TGCAGTGCTGTTCGCGCAGACAGTAGTAGCTCACCCCTCCACTTT. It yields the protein CSAVRADSSSSPLHF.

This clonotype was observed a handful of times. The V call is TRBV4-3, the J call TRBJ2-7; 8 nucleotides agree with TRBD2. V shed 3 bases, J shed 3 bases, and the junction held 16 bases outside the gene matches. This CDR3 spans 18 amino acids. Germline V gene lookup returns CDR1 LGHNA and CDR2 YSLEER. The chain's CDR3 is CASSHLAGGASTNYEQYF. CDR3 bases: TGCGCCAGCAGCCACCTAGCGGGCGGGGCCTCAACTAACTACGAGCAGTACTTC.

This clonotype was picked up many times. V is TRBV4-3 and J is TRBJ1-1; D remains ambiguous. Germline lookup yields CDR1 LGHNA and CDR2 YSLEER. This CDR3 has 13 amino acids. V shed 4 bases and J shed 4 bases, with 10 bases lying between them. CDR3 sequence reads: CASSRTRGTEAFF. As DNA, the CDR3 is TGCGCCAGCAGCCGCACGCGGGGCACTGAAGCTTTCTTT.

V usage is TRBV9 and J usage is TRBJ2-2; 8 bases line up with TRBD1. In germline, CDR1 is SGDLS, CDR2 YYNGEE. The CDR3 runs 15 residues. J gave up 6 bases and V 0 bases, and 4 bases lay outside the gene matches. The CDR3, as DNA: TGTGCCAGCAGCGTAGAAGGACAGGGACCCGGGGAGCTGTTTTTT. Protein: CASSVEGQGPGELFF.

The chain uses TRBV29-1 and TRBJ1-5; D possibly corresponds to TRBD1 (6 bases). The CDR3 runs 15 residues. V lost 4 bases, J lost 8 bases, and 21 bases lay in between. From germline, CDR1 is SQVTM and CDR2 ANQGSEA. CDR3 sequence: CSVGGSQGKKEPQHF. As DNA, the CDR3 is TGCAGCGTTGGGGGCTCACAGGGAAAAAAAGAGCCCCAGCATTTT.

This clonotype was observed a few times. The CDR3 here is CASSDREGNQPQHF. CDR3 sequence (DNA): TGTGCCAGCAGCGACAGGGAAGGCAATCAGCCCCAGCATTTT. The rearrangement joins TRBV12-3 or TRBV12-4 to TRBJ1-5; 7 positions match TRBD1. J gave up 2 bases and V 6 bases, and 4 bases lay outside the gene matches. There are 14 residues in the CDR3.

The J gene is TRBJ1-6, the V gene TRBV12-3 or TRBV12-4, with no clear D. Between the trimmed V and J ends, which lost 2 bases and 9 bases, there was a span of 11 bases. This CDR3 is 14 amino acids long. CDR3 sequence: CASSLLQLGSPLHF. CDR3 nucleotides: TGTGCCAGCAGTTTACTGCAGTTAGGTTCACCCCTCCACTTT.

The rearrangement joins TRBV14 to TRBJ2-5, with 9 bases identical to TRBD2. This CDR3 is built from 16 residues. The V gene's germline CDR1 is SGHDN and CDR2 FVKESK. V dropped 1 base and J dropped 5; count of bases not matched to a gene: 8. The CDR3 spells CASSQGRLAGFETQYF. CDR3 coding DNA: TGTGCCAGCAGCCAAGGACGGCTAGCGGGGTTTGAGACCCAGTACTTC. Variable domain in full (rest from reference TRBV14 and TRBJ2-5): EAGVTQFPSHSVIEKGQTVTLRCDPISGHDNLYWYRRVMGKEIKFLLHFVKESKQDESGMPNNRFLAERTGGTYSTLKVQPAELEDSGVYFCASSQGRLAGFETQYFGPGTRLLVL.

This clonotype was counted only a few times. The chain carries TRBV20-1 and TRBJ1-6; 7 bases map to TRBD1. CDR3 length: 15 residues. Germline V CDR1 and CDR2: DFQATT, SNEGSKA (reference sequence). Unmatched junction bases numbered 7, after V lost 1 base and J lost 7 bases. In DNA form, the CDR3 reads TGCAGTGCTAGAGGGACAGGAATATCGAATTCACCCCTCCACTTT. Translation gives CSARGTGISNSPLHF.

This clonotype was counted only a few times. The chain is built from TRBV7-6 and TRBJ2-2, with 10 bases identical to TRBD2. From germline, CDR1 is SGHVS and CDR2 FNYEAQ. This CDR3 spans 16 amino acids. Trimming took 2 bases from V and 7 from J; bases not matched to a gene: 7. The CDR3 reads CASSLRTSGADGELFF. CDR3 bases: TGTGCCAGCAGCTTAAGGACTAGCGGAGCAGACGGGGAGCTGTTTTTT.

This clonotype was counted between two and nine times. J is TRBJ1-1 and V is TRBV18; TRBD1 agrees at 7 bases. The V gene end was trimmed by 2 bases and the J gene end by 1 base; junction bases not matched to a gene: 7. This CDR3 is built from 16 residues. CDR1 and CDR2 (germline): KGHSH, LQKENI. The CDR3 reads CASSPDRTGPNTEAFF. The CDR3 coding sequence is TGTGCCAGCTCACCAGACCGGACAGGACCGAACACTGAAGCTTTCTTT. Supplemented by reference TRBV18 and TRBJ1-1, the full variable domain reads NAGVMQNPRHLVRRRGQEARLRCSPMKGHSHVYWYRQLPEEGLKFMVYLQKENIIDESGMPKERFSAEFPKEGPSILRIQQVVRGDSAAYFCASSPDRTGPNTEAFFGQGTRLTVV.

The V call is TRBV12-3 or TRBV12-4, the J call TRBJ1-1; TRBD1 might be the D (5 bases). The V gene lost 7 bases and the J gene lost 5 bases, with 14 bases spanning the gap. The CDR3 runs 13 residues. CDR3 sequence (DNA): TGTGCCAGCACCAAAGACAGACTGACTGAAGCTTTCTTT. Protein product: CASTKDRLTEAFF.

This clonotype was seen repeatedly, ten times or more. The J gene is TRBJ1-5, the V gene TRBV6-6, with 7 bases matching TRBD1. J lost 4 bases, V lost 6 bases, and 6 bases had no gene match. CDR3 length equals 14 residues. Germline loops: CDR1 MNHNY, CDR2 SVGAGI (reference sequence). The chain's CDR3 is CASREAGGNQPQHF. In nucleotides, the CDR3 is TGTGCCAGCAGAGAGGCAGGGGGGAATCAGCCCCAGCATTTT.

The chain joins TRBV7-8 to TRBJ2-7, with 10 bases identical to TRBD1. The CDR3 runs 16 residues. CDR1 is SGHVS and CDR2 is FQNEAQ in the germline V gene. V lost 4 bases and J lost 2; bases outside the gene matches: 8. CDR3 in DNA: TGTGCCAGCAGCTCAATCCGGGACAGGGGAACCTACGAGCAGTACTTC. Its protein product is CASSSIRDRGTYEQYF.

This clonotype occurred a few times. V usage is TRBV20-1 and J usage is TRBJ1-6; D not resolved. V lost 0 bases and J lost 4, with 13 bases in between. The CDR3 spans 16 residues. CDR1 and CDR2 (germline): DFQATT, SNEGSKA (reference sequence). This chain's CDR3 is CSARDATGGYNSPLHF. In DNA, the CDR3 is TGCAGTGCTAGAGACGCGACCGGAGGGTATAATTCACCCCTCCACTTT.

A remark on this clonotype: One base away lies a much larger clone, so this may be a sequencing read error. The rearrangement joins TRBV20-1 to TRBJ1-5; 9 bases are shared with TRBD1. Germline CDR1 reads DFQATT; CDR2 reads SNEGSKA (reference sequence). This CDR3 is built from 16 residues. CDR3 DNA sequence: TGCAGAGCTAGGGACAGGGATCCTTATAGCAATCAGCCCCAGCATTTT. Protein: CRARDRDPYSNQPQHF.

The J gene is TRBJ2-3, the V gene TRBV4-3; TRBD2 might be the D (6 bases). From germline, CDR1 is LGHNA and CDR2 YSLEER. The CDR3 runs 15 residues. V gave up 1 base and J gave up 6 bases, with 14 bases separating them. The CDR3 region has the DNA TGCGCCAGCAGCCAAGTGACGGGGGTCTGGGATACGCAGTATTTT. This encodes CASSQVTGVWDTQYF.

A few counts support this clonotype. The CDR3 spells CASSLALRGGGGADTQYF. The CDR3 nucleotides read TGTGCCAGCAGCTTAGCGCTCCGGGGGGGCGGAGGGGCAGATACGCAGTATTTT. The chain is built from TRBV7-2 and TRBJ2-3, with 8 bases aligning to TRBD2. The length of the CDR3 is 18 residues. Per germline, CDR1 SGHTA and CDR2 FQGNSA. V dropped 0 bases and J dropped 4; count of bases not matched to a gene: 12.

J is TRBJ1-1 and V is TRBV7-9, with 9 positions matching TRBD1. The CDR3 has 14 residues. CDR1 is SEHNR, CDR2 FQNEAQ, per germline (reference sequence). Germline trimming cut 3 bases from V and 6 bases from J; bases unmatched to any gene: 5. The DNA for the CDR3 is TGTGCCAGCAGCTTGGGGGACAGGGTCTCTGAAGCTTTCTTT. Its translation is CASSLGDRVSEAFF.

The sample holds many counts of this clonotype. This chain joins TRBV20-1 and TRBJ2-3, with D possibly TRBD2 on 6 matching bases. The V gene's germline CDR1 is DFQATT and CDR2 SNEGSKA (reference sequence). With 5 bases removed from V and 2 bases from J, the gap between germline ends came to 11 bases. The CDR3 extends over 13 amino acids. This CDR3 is CSASRDSTDTQYF. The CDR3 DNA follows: TGCAGTGCTTCCAGGGACTCCACAGATACGCAGTATTTT.

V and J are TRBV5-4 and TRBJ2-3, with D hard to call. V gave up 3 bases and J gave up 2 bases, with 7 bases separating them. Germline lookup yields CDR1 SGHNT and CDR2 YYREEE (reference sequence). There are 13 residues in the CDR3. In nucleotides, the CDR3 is TGTGCCAGCAGCTCCGTGGACACAGATACGCAGTATTTT. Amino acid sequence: CASSSVDTDTQYF. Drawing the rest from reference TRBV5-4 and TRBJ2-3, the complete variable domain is ETGVTQSPTHLIKTRGQQVTLRCSSQSGHNTVSWYQQALGQGPQFIFQYYREEENGRGNFPPRFSGLQFPNYSSELNVNALELDDSALYLCASSSVDTDTQYFGPGTRLTVL.

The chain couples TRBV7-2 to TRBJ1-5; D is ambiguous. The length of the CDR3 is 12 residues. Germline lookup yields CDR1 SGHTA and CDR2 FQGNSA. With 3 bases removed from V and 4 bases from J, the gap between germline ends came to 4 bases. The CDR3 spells CASSFVNQPQHF. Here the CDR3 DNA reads TGTGCCAGCAGCTTTGTAAATCAGCCCCAGCATTTT.

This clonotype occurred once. The CDR3 protein is CASSKDQEGRDSYGYTF. The CDR3 bases are TGTGCCAGCAGCAAAGACCAGGAGGGGCGAGATTCCTATGGCTACACCTTC. The gene calls are TRBV21-1 and TRBJ1-2; TRBD1, as called in the table, went unchecked against the DNA. TRBV21-1 has pseudogene status. The CDR3 totals 17 residues.

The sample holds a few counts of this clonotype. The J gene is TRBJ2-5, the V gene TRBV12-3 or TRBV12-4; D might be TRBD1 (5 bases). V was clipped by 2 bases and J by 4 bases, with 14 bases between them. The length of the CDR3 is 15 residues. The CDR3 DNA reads TGTGCCAGCAGTTTATTTGGGGCTATAGGAGAGACCCAGTACTTC. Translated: CASSLFGAIGETQYF.